This is a list of T cell receptor beta chains from one sample in a study of blood T cells in healthy people across ages. TCRdb processed the 5' RACE reads anew with MiXCR; each CDR3 protein has one entry. This table holds hundreds of thousands of distinct CDR3 sequences, 45% to 60% found once. Input material: blood. The receptors originated from a man aged 60-69 years in good health. Both conserved end residues are part of each CDR3. The D gene is left open where the match is weak. Size is stated for part of the rows, as once, few or many counts, or as a class when the clone is expanded.

D,size,V,J,CDR3,DNA
-,-,TRBV20-1,TRBJ2-5,CSASPFQGAETQYF,TGCAGTGCTAGCCCCTTCCAGGGAGCAGAGACCCAGTACTTC
TRBD2,-,TRBV5-1,TRBJ2-1,CASSAGLAGGYNEQFF,TGCGCCAGCAGCGCGGGACTAGCGGGGGGGTACAATGAGCAGTTCTTC
-,-,TRBV12-3/TRBV12-4,TRBJ1-1,CASRPEARGNTEAFF,TGTGCCAGCAGACCCGAGGCCAGGGGGAACACTGAAGCTTTCTTT
-,-,TRBV13,TRBJ2-1,CASSLGQDEQFF,TGTGCCAGCAGCTTAGGACAGGACGAACAGTTCTTC
TRBD1,once,TRBV18,TRBJ1-2,CASSRAGGEAYGYTF,TGTGCCAGCTCACGGGCAGGGGGCGAGGCCTATGGCTACACCTTC
TRBD1,few,TRBV13,TRBJ2-7,CASSSAGQGREQYF,TGTGCCAGCAGCTCCGCGGGACAGGGGAGGGAGCAGTACTTC
-,few,TRBV7-9,TRBJ2-7,CASSSDFYEQYF,TGTGCCAGCAGCTCGGACTTCTACGAGCAGTACTTC
-,-,TRBV9,TRBJ1-1,CASSPGLDPMNTEAFF,TGTGCCAGCAGCCCGGGACTCGACCCAATGAACACTGAAGCTTTCTTT
-,few,TRBV29-1,TRBJ2-3,CSVRPAYRTDTQYF,TGCAGCGTTCGACCAGCCTATCGCACAGATACGCAGTATTTT
-,few,TRBV12-3/TRBV12-4,TRBJ2-3,CASTTTDTDTQYF,TGTGCCAGCACCACGACTGACACAGATACGCAGTATTTT
-,many,TRBV28,TRBJ2-1,CASSLLGYEQFF,TGTGCCAGCAGCCTACTAGGTTATGAGCAGTTCTTC
-,-,TRBV24-1,TRBJ2-3,CATSDPRGLSTDTQYF,TGTGCCACCAGTGACCCCCGGGGACTCAGCACAGATACGCAGTATTTT
-,-,TRBV7-2,TRBJ2-5,CASSSTGLGETQYF,TGTGCCAGCAGCTCAACGGGACTCGGAGAGACCCAGTACTTC
-,few,TRBV20-1,TRBJ2-1,CSAKTGLAGLNEQFF,TGCAGTGCTAAAACCGGGCTAGCAGGTTTGAATGAGCAGTTCTTC
-,-,TRBV9,TRBJ1-2,CASSVGADNGYTF,TGTGCCAGCAGCGTAGGGGCGGACAATGGCTACACCTTC
TRBD1,-,TRBV28,TRBJ1-1,CASSLRTGGWKGTEAFF,TGTGCCAGCAGCCTGAGGACAGGGGGTTGGAAGGGCACTGAAGCTTTCTTT
TRBD1,-,TRBV4-3,TRBJ2-5,CASSQDQGQGAWEQYF,TGCGCCAGCAGCCAAGATCAGGGGCAGGGGGCCTGGGAGCAGTACTTC
-,-,TRBV4-1,TRBJ1-5,CASSQDNTGASDQPQHF,TGCGCCAGCAGCCAAGATAATACGGGGGCGTCCGATCAGCCCCAGCATTTT
TRBD1,-,TRBV5-1,TRBJ1-2,CASSFGQGYGYTF,TGCGCCAGCAGCTTTGGACAGGGTTATGGCTACACCTTC
TRBD2,few,TRBV7-2,TRBJ2-5,CASSSLGRGQETQYF,TGTGCCAGCAGCTCGTTAGGGAGGGGTCAAGAGACCCAGTACTTC
-,-,TRBV9,TRBJ2-1,CASSVEGNSYNEQFF,TGTGCCAGCAGCGTCGAAGGTAACTCCTACAATGAGCAGTTCTTC
TRBD2,-,TRBV29-1,TRBJ2-1,CSVVSLAGGERFF,TGCAGCGTTGTAAGTCTAGCGGGAGGTGAGCGGTTCTTC
TRBD2,-,TRBV29-1,TRBJ2-5,CSVVLAGVGETQYF,TGCAGCGTTGTACTGGCGGGAGTGGGAGAGACCCAGTACTTC
-,-,TRBV7-9,TRBJ2-1,CASSPRPGQGPNEQFF,TGTGCCAGCAGCCCCCGGCCCGGGCAGGGTCCCAATGAGCAGTTCTTC
-,-,TRBV12-3/TRBV12-4,TRBJ1-1,CASSSGTPNTEAFF,TGTGCCAGCAGTTCCGGGACACCGAACACTGAAGCTTTCTTT
-,many,TRBV12-3/TRBV12-4,TRBJ2-4,CASSFWGAGNIQYF,TGTGCCAGCAGTTTTTGGGGGGCTGGGAACATTCAGTACTTC
-,-,TRBV20-1,TRBJ2-6,CSASSGLSGANVLTF,TGCAGTGCTAGTTCCGGTCTCTCTGGGGCCAACGTCCTGACTTTC
-,-,TRBV5-1,TRBJ2-7,CASSLLSDLIYEQYF,TGCGCCAGCAGCCTCCTGTCGGACTTAATCTACGAGCAGTACTTC
-,-,TRBV4-1,TRBJ2-3,CASSLIPRTASTDTQYF,TGCGCCAGCAGCCTCATACCTCGGACAGCTAGCACAGATACGCAGTATTTT
-,many,TRBV10-3,TRBJ2-7,CAISDTVGEQYF,TGTGCCATCAGTGACACAGTTGGCGAGCAGTACTTC
TRBD2,-,TRBV20-1,TRBJ2-3,CSARAVAGVSDTQYF,TGCAGTGCTAGAGCGGTAGCGGGGGTGTCAGATACGCAGTATTTT
TRBD2,-,TRBV4-2,TRBJ2-1,CASSHTSGGAGEQFF,TGTGCCAGCAGCCACACTAGCGGGGGGGCCGGAGAGCAGTTCTTC
-,-,TRBV30,TRBJ2-3,CAWSKPSTDTQYF,TGTGCCTGGAGTAAACCCAGCACAGATACGCAGTATTTT
-,-,TRBV20-1,TRBJ2-6,CSARDLGDVLTF,TGCAGTGCTAGAGATCTTGGGGACGTCCTGACTTTC
TRBD1,many,TRBV7-9,TRBJ1-1,CASSPRDSPTEAFF,TGTGCCAGCAGCCCAAGGGACAGCCCCACTGAAGCTTTCTTT
TRBD2,-,TRBV29-1,TRBJ2-7,CSVPGLAGGLTYNEQYF,TGCAGCGTCCCGGGACTAGCGGGAGGTTTGACCTACAACGAGCAGTACTTC
-,many,TRBV20-1,TRBJ1-6,CSARDGFRAADSPLHF,TGCAGTGCTAGGGACGGGTTCCGGGCGGCGGATTCACCCCTCCACTTT